This passage covers 28 T cell receptor beta chains from one sample sequenced in a study of blood T cell repertoires in COVID-19 (TCRdb year 2020). The library was generated by the immunoSEQ multiplex PCR assay. TCRdb stores this immuneACCESS table with in-frame sequences only. Part of the clones is absent; in the studies checked, under half of the shortfall reflects unresolved V genes, and no reason is known for the rest. For this sample the table gives 250,000 to 350,000 clones, of which about 88% were detected only once. The ten largest clones take up around 10% of the sample. The sample taken for sequencing was peripheral blood. These receptors were collected from a woman aged 25 to 45 with COVID-19, enrolled during active disease.

The chain employs TRBV5-1 and TRBJ1-2; 11 nucleotides align to TRBD1. CDR1 and CDR2 (germline): SGHRS, YFSETQ. Trimming removed 4 bases from V and 7 bases from J; junction bases left unmatched: 6. This CDR3 spans 14 amino acids. The CDR3 sequence is CASSPGQGAFGYTF. CDR3 bases: TGCGCCAGCAGCCCAGGACAGGGGGCTTTTGGCTACACCTTC.

The chain employs TRBV6-5 and TRBJ2-3; D possibly corresponds to TRBD1 (6 bases). Looked up from germline, CDR1 is MNHEY and CDR2 is SVGAGI. CDR3 length equals 13 residues. The V end lost 5 bases, the J end lost 2 bases, and 8 bases lay between the germline ends. CDR3 sequence reads: CASSRDNTDTQYF. The CDR3 DNA reads TGTGCCAGCAGTCGGGACAACACAGATACGCAGTATTTT.

The V gene is TRBV27, the J gene TRBJ2-6; D is perhaps TRBD1 (5 bases). This CDR3 contains 18 residues. In germline, CDR1 is MNHEY, CDR2 SMNVEV (reference sequence). The V gene lost 2 bases and the J gene lost 0 bases, with 14 bases spanning the gap. CDR3 loop: CASSLRPGPVSGANVLTF. The DNA for the CDR3 is TGTGCCAGCAGTTTACGGCCAGGGCCAGTCTCTGGGGCCAACGTCCTGACTTTC.

The genes are TRBV4-1 and TRBJ2-2, with D perhaps matching TRBD2 (5 bases). The CDR3 totals 15 residues. Trimming cost V 2 bases and J 5 bases, with 12 bases left between them. Germline V gene sequence: CDR1 MGHRA, CDR2 YSYEKL. For the CDR3, the DNA is TGCGCCAGCAGCCAATTAGTTACGGGAACCGGGGAGCTGTTTTTT. Protein product: CASSQLVTGTGELFF.

The chain carries TRBV6-5 and TRBJ1-2, with 8 bases lining up with TRBD1. This CDR3 is built from 14 residues. Germline CDR1 and CDR2: MNHEY and SVGAGI. V lost 6 bases and J lost 3; bases outside the gene matches: 6. The CDR3, as DNA: TGTGCCAGCAGATTCCAGGGGGCTTACTATGGCTACACCTTC. Its protein is CASRFQGAYYGYTF.

The chain recombines TRBV30 with TRBJ2-1, with D unclear. Trimming took off 7 bases at V and 7 bases at J, with 11 bases between the two ends. Germline values: CDR1 GTSNPN, CDR2 SVGIG (reference sequence). The CDR3 has 11 residues. CDR3 protein: CASSPSNEQFF. The CDR3 DNA follows: TGTGCCTCCTCCCCTTCGAATGAGCAGTTCTTC.

The chain employs TRBV7-9 and TRBJ2-5; TRBD2 aligns across 7 bases. Trimming cost V 0 bases and J 5 bases; bases outside gene matches: 9. Germline CDR1 reads SEHNR; CDR2 reads FQNEAQ (reference sequence). The CDR3 extends over 16 amino acids. The CDR3 is CASSLAGGRGSETQYF. The CDR3 DNA follows: TGTGCCAGCAGCTTAGCGGGCGGGAGAGGGTCGGAGACCCAGTACTTC.

This chain uses TRBV5-4 with TRBJ2-5; D is perhaps TRBD2 (5 bases). Germline V lookup: CDR1 SGHNT, CDR2 YYREEE (reference sequence). V was shortened by 4 bases and J by 5 bases, with 15 bases between the two germline ends. The CDR3 has 14 residues. CDR3 in amino acids: CASSPEVGRETQYF. CDR3 sequence (DNA): TGTGCCAGCAGCCCGGAGGTAGGACGGGAGACCCAGTACTTC.

The rearrangement uses TRBV2 and TRBJ2-3; no clear D. CDR3 length: 13 residues. Germline values: CDR1 SNHLY, CDR2 FYNNEI. V was trimmed by 5 bases and J by 0 bases, leaving 6 bases between them. The CDR3 protein is CASSLGSTDTQYF. The DNA for the CDR3 is TGTGCCAGCAGTCTCGGTAGCACAGATACGCAGTATTTT.

The J gene is TRBJ2-1, the V gene TRBV6-4; a possible D gene is TRBD2 (5 bases). The CDR3 covers 15 residues. V lost 0 bases, J lost 2 bases, and 8 bases lay in between. Germline assignment: CDR1 MRHNA and CDR2 SNTAGT. This CDR3 reads CASSDSSGTYNEQFF. Here the CDR3 DNA reads TGTGCCAGCAGTGACTCTTCCGGGACCTACAATGAGCAGTTCTTC.

The rearrangement joins TRBV5-1 to TRBJ1-2, with D possibly TRBD1 on 6 matching bases. The CDR3 spans 14 residues. The V and J ends lost 1 base and 3 bases respectively, with 10 bases between them. The germline gives CDR1 SGHRS, CDR2 YFSETQ. The CDR3 spells CASSLTGMDYGYTF. CDR3 coding DNA: TGCGCCAGCAGCTTGACAGGGATGGACTATGGCTACACCTTC. Complete variable domain (other parts from reference TRBV5-1 and TRBJ1-2): KAGVTQTPRYLIKTRGQQVTLSCSPISGHRSVSWYQQTPGQGLQFLFEYFSETQRNKGNFPGRFSGRQFSNSRSEMNVSTLELGDSALYLCASSLTGMDYGYTFGSGTRLTVV.

The chain links TRBV2 to TRBJ2-1; 12 bases are shared with TRBD2. The CDR3 loop spans 19 amino acids. The ends lost 7 bases at V and 0 bases at J; junction bases unmatched: 13. Germline CDR1 reads SNHLY; CDR2 reads FYNNEI. The DNA of the CDR3 is TGTGCCAGCACCGAGGGCGGACTAGCGGGACGGAGCTCCTACAATGAGCAGTTCTTC. This codes for CASTEGGLAGRSSYNEQFF.

The V call is TRBV24-1, the J call TRBJ1-2; 9 bases match TRBD1. J gave up 4 bases and V 1 base, and 12 bases lay outside the gene matches. The germline V gene encodes CDR1 KGHDR and CDR2 SFDVKD. The CDR3 contains 18 residues. The DNA for the CDR3 is TGTGCCACCAGTGATTTTCGGGCGGGGACAGGGTATTCCTATGGCTACACCTTC. This gives the protein CATSDFRAGTGYSYGYTF.

This chain uses TRBV6-2 or TRBV6-3 with TRBJ2-3, with TRBD2 matching 9 bases. Germline CDR1 MNHEY, CDR2 SVGEGT. J was trimmed by 0 bases and V by 0 bases; bases with no gene match: 4. This CDR3 spans 17 amino acids. CDR3 bases: TGTGCCAGCAGTTACTCGGTAGCGGGAGAGAGCACAGATACGCAGTATTTT. It yields the protein CASSYSVAGESTDTQYF.

V and J are TRBV11-2 and TRBJ2-7; a weak D match, TRBD1 (5 bases). CDR3 size: 14 residues. Trimming cost V 1 base and J 4 bases, with 11 bases left between them. Germline-derived CDR1 and CDR2 are SGHAT and FQNNGV. The CDR3 sequence is CASSLGGPRYEQYF. DNA for the CDR3: TGTGCCAGCAGCTTAGGGGGCCCTAGGTACGAGCAGTACTTC.

The chain employs TRBV10-3 and TRBJ1-6; unclear D gene. The germline V and J ends were trimmed by 0 bases and 0 bases, with 12 bases remaining between them. Germline V gene lookup returns CDR1 ENHRY and CDR2 SYGVKD. The CDR3 runs 18 residues. CDR3 nucleotides: TGTGCCATCAGTGAGTCGGCGGGGAGAAGCTCCTATAATTCACCCCTCCACTTT. It codes for CAISESAGRSSYNSPLHF.

The genes are TRBV5-8 and TRBJ2-2, with TRBD2 matching 14 bases. CDR3 size: 18 residues. Losses at the gene ends were 0 bases for V and 4 bases for J; bases not matched to a gene: 5. The germline gives CDR1 SGHTS, CDR2 YDEGEE. The CDR3, as DNA: TGTGCCAGCAGCTTGGCCGGGACTAGCGGGGGACCCACCGGGGAGCTGTTTTTT. It is translated as CASSLAGTSGGPTGELFF.

The genes are TRBV24-1 and TRBJ1-4, with 7 bases lining up with TRBD1. The CDR3 length is 15 residues. CDR1 is KGHDR, CDR2 SFDVKD, per germline. V shed 3 bases, J shed 6 bases, and the junction held 6 bases outside the gene matches. The CDR3 sequence: CATSDHRGEDEKLFF. The DNA for the CDR3 is TGTGCCACCAGTGATCACAGGGGTGAAGATGAAAAACTGTTTTTT.

This clone was detected once. The V gene is TRBV15, the J gene TRBJ2-3; perhaps TRBD2 as D (6 bases). This CDR3 has 17 residues. CDR1 is LNHNV, CDR2 YYDKDF, per germline (reference sequence). Trimming stripped 5 bases from V and 0 bases from J, with 18 bases between. The chain's CDR3 is CATSSRAGGGSTDTQYF. The DNA of the CDR3 is TGTGCCACCAGCTCCCGAGCGGGTGGAGGCAGCACAGATACGCAGTATTTT.

The V and J genes are TRBV7-8 and TRBJ1-2, with 10 bases lining up with TRBD1. This CDR3 has 16 residues. Trimming at V came to 2 bases and at J to 7 bases, leaving 10 bases not matched to a gene. From germline, CDR1 is SGHVS and CDR2 FQNEAQ. The DNA for the CDR3 is TGTGCCAGCAGCTTAACCCTCCGGGACAGGGGTTCTGGCTACACCTTC. Amino acid sequence: CASSLTLRDRGSGYTF.

The V and J genes are TRBV10-3 and TRBJ1-1; possibly TRBD1 for D (6 bases). CDR3 length: 14 residues. Germline assignment: CDR1 ENHRY and CDR2 SYGVKD. Trimming took 4 bases from V and 4 from J, leaving 13 bases between them. This CDR3 is CAISAGGPSTEAFF. In nucleotides, the CDR3 is TGTGCCATCAGTGCGGGGGGCCCGTCCACTGAAGCTTTCTTT.

The chain's CDR3 is CASRPPGQGRNTIYF. The CDR3, as DNA: TGTGCCAGCAGGCCCCCCGGCCAGGGTCGAAACACCATATATTTT. The J gene is TRBJ1-3, the V gene TRBV6-5; D is possibly TRBD1 (5 bases). The CDR3 sequence is 15 residues long. CDR1 and CDR2 (germline): MNHEY, SVGAGI. Trimming removed 6 bases from V and 5 bases from J, with 17 bases in between.

The V and J genes are TRBV3-1 (or the pseudogene TRBV3-2) and TRBJ2-7, with 7 bases matching TRBD2. The length of the CDR3 is 13 residues. Germline trimming cut 2 bases from V and 6 bases from J; bases unmatched to any gene: 4. Looked up from germline, CDR1 is LGHDT and CDR2 is YNNKEL (reference sequence). In DNA, the CDR3 is TGTGCCAGCAGCCAAACTAGCGTAGGCGAGCAGTACTTC. It yields the protein CASSQTSVGEQYF.

The sample holds one count of this clone. The genes are TRBV11-2 and TRBJ2-7; no clear D gene. Trimming left V 8 bases short and J 3 bases short, with 8 bases between. The CDR3 contains 11 residues. Germline V CDR1 and CDR2: SGHAT, FQNNGV. The CDR3, as DNA: TGTGCCAGCGCGACTCGCTACGAGCAGTACTTC. Amino acids: CASATRYEQYF.

As DNA, the CDR3 is TGTGCCAGCAGTCTTCCTGGACAGCCAAACATTCAGTACTTC. It codes for CASSLPGQPNIQYF. The chain is built from TRBV28 and TRBJ2-4; D possibly corresponds to TRBD1 (6 bases). V gave up 5 bases and J gave up 6 bases, with 14 bases separating them. Germline CDR1 is MDHEN and CDR2 is SYDVKM. The CDR3 spans 14 residues. Filled out from reference TRBV28 and TRBJ2-4, the complete variable domain reads DVKVTQSSRYLVKRTGEKVFLECVQDMDHENMFWYRQDPGLGLRLIYFSYDVKMKEKGDIPEGYSVSREKKERFSLILESASTNQTSMYLCASSLPGQPNIQYFGAGTRLSVL.

The chain is built from TRBV30 and TRBJ2-1; no clear D. V lost 4 bases and J lost 0, with 7 bases in between. Germline lookup yields CDR1 GTSNPN and CDR2 SVGIG (reference sequence). The length of the CDR3 is 13 residues. The CDR3 bases are TGTGCCTGGAAAGCTAGCTCCTACAATGAGCAGTTCTTC. Its protein product is CAWKASSYNEQFF.

This clone showed up just once. The chain has TRBV7-6 and TRBJ1-4; perhaps TRBD1 as D (5 bases). The CDR3 consists of 15 residues. Trimming took off 4 bases at V and 6 bases at J, with 15 bases between the two ends. Germline V lookup: CDR1 SGHVS, CDR2 FNYEAQ. The CDR3 protein is CASSSHGGEDEKLFF. CDR3 DNA: TGTGCCAGCAGCTCCCACGGGGGAGAGGATGAAAAACTGTTTTTT.

This sequence joins TRBV7-3 and TRBJ2-2; TRBD2 matches 11 bases. The CDR3 sequence is 17 residues long. In germline, CDR1 is SGHTA, CDR2 FQGTGA. The ends lost 5 bases at V and 1 base at J; junction bases unmatched: 6. CDR3 protein: CASSVVGTSGNTGELFF. For the CDR3, the DNA is TGTGCCAGCAGCGTAGTTGGGACTAGCGGGAACACCGGGGAGCTGTTTTTT. Drawing the rest from reference TRBV7-3 and TRBJ2-2, the complete variable domain is GAGVSQTPSNKVTEKGKYVELRCDPISGHTALYWYRQSLGQGPEFLIYFQGTGAADDSGLPNDRFFAVRPEGSVSTLKIQRTERGDSAVYLCASSVVGTSGNTGELFFGEGSRLTVL.